A selection of T cell receptor beta chains follows, all from one sample in a study of T cell responses to AZD1222 COVID-19 vaccine. The table came from immunoSEQ multiplex PCR; TCRdb's copy has only in-frame clones and leaves some out. Among some 120,000 clones, about 85% were seen once, and the ten largest hold 6.2%. Source: peripheral blood, taken on day 0 of AZD1222 vaccination. The receptors originated from an adult in good health. CDR3s include the opening cysteine and the closing phenylalanine or tryptophan. The D gene is left open where the match is weak. Size values are once, few and many counts, or a class for expanded clones, and some rows have none.

v_gene	d_gene	abundance	j_gene	CDR3aa	CDR3nt
TRBV19	NA	NA	TRBJ2-6	CASSMGALGANVLTF	TGTGCCAGTAGTATGGGGGCGCTGGGGGCCAACGTCCTGACTTTC
TRBV27	NA	NA	TRBJ1-1	CASSLGRAGVTEAFF	TGTGCCAGCAGTTTAGGTAGGGCAGGGGTCACTGAAGCTTTCTTT
TRBV5-4	NA	NA	TRBJ1-1	CASSLDNRPTNTEAFF	TGTGCCAGCAGCTTGGATAACAGGCCCACGAACACTGAAGCTTTCTTT
TRBV6-5	NA	NA	TRBJ2-7	CASLRDPTSYEQYF	TGTGCCAGCTTAAGGGACCCAACCTCCTACGAGCAGTACTTC
TRBV12-3/TRBV12-4	TRBD2	once	TRBJ2-7	CASAWSGTYEQYF	TGTGCCAGCGCCTGGAGCGGGACCTACGAGCAGTACTTC
TRBV7-8	NA	NA	TRBJ2-7	CASSLGGQAYEQYF	TGTGCCAGCAGCTTAGGGGGTCAGGCATACGAGCAGTACTTC
TRBV18	NA	NA	TRBJ1-2	CASSPLKGKGINYGYTF	TGTGCCAGCTCACCCCTAAAGGGGAAGGGAATAAACTATGGCTACACCTTC
TRBV6-2/TRBV6-3	NA	NA	TRBJ2-1	CASSSDEGLSSYNEQFF	TGTGCCAGCAGTTCAGATGAGGGGTTAAGCTCCTACAATGAGCAGTTCTTC
TRBV7-6	NA	NA	TRBJ1-4	CASSLYAGSRGMAEKLFF	TGTGCCAGCAGCTTATACGCGGGATCACGGGGGATGGCTGAAAAACTGTTTTTT
TRBV5-4	NA	NA	TRBJ2-5	CASSLDREEETQYF	TGTGCCAGCAGCTTGGACAGGGAGGAGGAGACCCAGTACTTC
TRBV6-2/TRBV6-3	NA	NA	TRBJ1-6	CASSYQGGAGSYNSPLHF	TGTGCCAGCAGTTACCAGGGTGGAGCAGGCTCCTATAATTCACCCCTCCACTTT
TRBV6-2/TRBV6-3	TRBD1	NA	TRBJ1-5	CASSRGTGKVLWDNQPQHF	TGTGCCAGCAGCCGCGGGACAGGGAAAGTACTTTGGGATAATCAGCCCCAGCATTTT
TRBV11-2	NA	NA	TRBJ1-2	CASSPLQGQFHGYTF	TGTGCCAGCAGCCCCCTACAAGGCCAATTTCATGGCTACACCTTC
TRBV10-2	TRBD1	NA	TRBJ2-3	CASRAGGIWDTQYF	TGCGCCAGCAGGGCAGGGGGCATTTGGGATACGCAGTATTTT
TRBV10-3	NA	NA	TRBJ2-7	CATQPPGPYEQYF	TGTGCCACACAGCCCCCAGGGCCCTACGAGCAGTACTTC
TRBV6-5	NA	NA	TRBJ1-1	CASSGSEGNPKVAFF	TGTGCCAGCTCCGGCTCGGAGGGCAACCCGAAGGTAGCTTTCTTT
TRBV7-2	NA	few	TRBJ1-3	CASSLIRADTIYF	TGTGCCAGCAGCTTAATCCGGGCTGACACCATATATTTT
TRBV6-5	TRBD1	NA	TRBJ2-7	CASSYSGTGSGEQYF	TGTGCCAGCAGTTACTCGGGGACAGGGTCGGGGGAGCAGTACTTC
TRBV27	NA	few	TRBJ2-5	CASRELSQETQYF	TGTGCCAGCAGGGAGTTGTCGCAAGAGACCCAGTACTTC
TRBV28	NA	NA	TRBJ1-5	CASSEAAYQPQHF	TGTGCCAGCAGTGAAGCGGCCTATCAGCCCCAGCATTTT
TRBV18	NA	few	TRBJ1-5	CASSPVDPSSNQPQHF	TGTGCCAGCTCACCTGTAGATCCCAGCAGCAATCAGCCCCAGCATTTT